Below are 18 T cell receptor beta chains sequenced from a single sample in a study of CD8 T cell repertoires and HIV-1 epitope variants. Sequencing was performed with immunoSEQ multiplex PCR; in TCRdb, only in-frame clones are kept and a portion is missing. Of about 6,200 clones listed, around 64% are singletons. These receptors' antigens are unknown. Sequenced input: cultured CD8+ T cells derived from PBMCs. These receptors were taken from a male donor with HIV.

This clone has only one observation. The V gene is TRBV6-1, the J gene TRBJ1-6; D is unresolved. Germline CDR1 MNHNS, CDR2 SASEGT. The CDR3 spans 16 residues. V lost 3 bases to trimming and J lost 3 bases, with 12 bases between them. The CDR3: CASSDDKYSYNSPLHF. The DNA for the CDR3 is TGTGCCAGCAGTGACGACAAGTACAGCTATAATTCACCCCTCCACTTT.

The chain links TRBV10-3 to TRBJ2-1; no clear D. The CDR3 is 13 amino acids. Germline V gene sequence: CDR1 ENHRY, CDR2 SYGVKD. V was pared by 6 bases and J by 9 bases, with 15 bases between. As DNA, the CDR3 is TGTGCCATCAGCACGGGTTCGAGAGGTGAGCAGTTCTTC. It translates to CAISTGSRGEQFF.

The chain recombines TRBV9 with TRBJ2-7, with TRBD1 identical over 11 bases. Unmatched junction bases numbered 2, after V lost 3 bases and J lost 3 bases. From germline, CDR1 is SGDLS and CDR2 YYNGEE. The CDR3 covers 14 residues. This chain's CDR3 is CASSAGTGGYEQYF. CDR3 DNA: TGTGCCAGCAGCGCCGGGACAGGGGGCTACGAGCAGTACTTC. Complete variable domain (other parts from reference TRBV9 and TRBJ2-7): DSGVTQTPKHLITATGQRVTLRCSPRSGDLSVYWYQQSLDQGLQFLIQYYNGEERAKGNILERFSAQQFPDLHSELNLSSLELGDSALYFCASSAGTGGYEQYFGPGTRLTVT.

This CDR3 is CASSLAGTEQFF. In DNA form, the CDR3 reads TGTGCCAGCAGCTTAGCAGGAACTGAGCAGTTCTTC. The rearrangement links TRBV13 to TRBJ2-1, with D uncertain. V lost 1 base to trimming and J lost 9 bases, with 7 bases between them. From germline, CDR1 is PRHDT and CDR2 FYEKMQ (reference sequence). CDR3 length: 12 residues.

The chain employs TRBV11-1 and TRBJ1-1; D is perhaps TRBD1 (6 bases). The germline CDR1 and CDR2 sequences are SGHAT and FQDESV (reference sequence). V was clipped by 5 bases and J by 0 bases, with 10 bases between them. The CDR3 totals 14 residues. CDR3 region: CASSTGTVNTEAFF. For the CDR3, the DNA is TGTGCCAGCAGCACAGGGACTGTGAACACTGAAGCTTTCTTT. Filled out from reference TRBV11-1 and TRBJ1-1, the complete variable domain reads EAEVAQSPRYKITEKSQAVAFWCDPISGHATLYWYRQILGQGPELLVQFQDESVVDDSQLPKDRFSAERLKGVDSTLKIQPAELGDSAMYLCASSTGTVNTEAFFGQGTRLTVV.

The chain is built from TRBV28 and TRBJ2-7; perhaps TRBD2 as D (5 bases). CDR1 and CDR2 (germline): MDHEN, SYDVKM. This CDR3 contains 13 residues. The ends were cut back, 3 bases at V and 6 bases at J, with 12 bases in the middle. The CDR3 reads CASSFTGNLEQYF. CDR3 DNA sequence: TGTGCCAGCAGTTTCACCGGGAACCTCGAGCAGTACTTC.

This clone was recorded once. The J gene is TRBJ2-5, the V gene TRBV27; tentatively, D is TRBD2 (7 bases). The germline V and J ends were trimmed by 4 bases and 5 bases, with 14 bases remaining between them. Germline V gene data show CDR1 as MNHEY and CDR2 as SMNVEV (reference sequence). This CDR3 is built from 14 residues. The CDR3 sequence is CASSSLQGGETQYF. The CDR3 nucleotides read TGTGCCAGCAGTTCCTTACAGGGAGGGGAGACCCAGTACTTC.

The rearrangement joins TRBV25-1 to TRBJ1-3; D is unclear. Between the trimmed V and J ends, which lost 3 bases and 0 bases, there was a span of 9 bases. The CDR3 runs to 15 residues. Germline V lookup: CDR1 MGHDK, CDR2 SYGVNS. In DNA form, the CDR3 reads TGTGCCAGCAGTGATTTTGGCAGCTCTGGAAACACCATATATTTT. Encoded protein: CASSDFGSSGNTIYF. The full variable domain, in which reference TRBV25-1 and TRBJ1-3 provide the parts outside the CDR3, is EADIYQTPRYLVIGTGKKITLECSQTMGHDKMYWYQQDPGMELHLIHYSYGVNSTEKGDLSSESTVSRIRTEHFPLTLESARPSHTSQYLCASSDFGSSGNTIYFGEGSWLTVV.

This chain uses TRBV28 with TRBJ1-6; D gene ambiguous. This CDR3 is 10 amino acids long. CDR1 and CDR2 (germline): MDHEN, SYDVKM. V lost 9 bases, J lost 10 bases, and 7 bases lay in between. The CDR3 loop reads CASAGSPLHF. In nucleotides, the CDR3 is TGTGCCAGTGCGGGATCACCCCTCCACTTT.

This clone was recorded only once. One end of the junction does not line up with germline, which may come from a read error. The CDR3 DNA reads TGTGCCCGGAGCTTGGGGGCCGGTGGCTACACCTTC. Its protein product is CARSLGAGGYTF. The chain links TRBV30 to TRBJ1-2, with D maybe TRBD1 (6 bases). Looked up from germline, CDR1 is GTSNPN and CDR2 is SVGIG (reference sequence). This CDR3 region has 12 residues.

The V and J genes are TRBV10-2 and TRBJ1-5; D is perhaps TRBD1 (5 bases). The CDR3 extends over 14 amino acids. CDR1 is WSHSY and CDR2 is SAAADI in the germline V gene. V dropped 6 bases and J dropped 1 base, with 10 bases sitting between them. Here the CDR3 DNA reads TGCGCCAGCAGGGGGGGGGAGAGCAATCAGCCCCAGCATTTT. This translates into CASRGGESNQPQHF.

Written as DNA, the CDR3 is TGTGCCAGCAGTGGACAGGGCCTTATCCATGGCTACACCTTC. Protein: CASSGQGLIHGYTF. The chain combines TRBV6-5 with TRBJ1-2; the match to TRBD1 covers 8 bases. Trimming at V came to 5 bases and at J to 6 bases, leaving 8 bases not matched to a gene. Germline CDR1 and CDR2: MNHEY and SVGAGI. The CDR3 covers 14 residues.

The chain couples TRBV30 to TRBJ1-1; 7 bases are a match to TRBD1. The length of the CDR3 is 13 residues. V gave up 2 bases and J gave up 6 bases; unmatched junction bases: 6. From germline, CDR1 is GTSNPN and CDR2 SVGIG (reference sequence). CDR3 bases: TGTGCCTGGAGTACGGCAGGGGGAGCTGAAGCTTTCTTT. This encodes CAWSTAGGAEAFF.

CDR3 DNA: TGTGCCAGTAGCTGGGGAGGGGGCAGTAACACTGAAGCTTTCTTT. Protein: CASSWGGGSNTEAFF. The J gene is TRBJ1-1, the V gene TRBV19, with 7 bases that match TRBD1. The germline gives CDR1 LNHDA, CDR2 SQIVND (reference sequence). This CDR3 region has 15 residues. V shed 6 bases, J shed 2 bases, and the junction held 9 bases outside the gene matches.

The V and J genes are TRBV9 and TRBJ2-7; TRBD2 matches at 10 bases. The junction had 4 bases not matched to a gene; V was cut back by 0 bases and J by 4 bases. The CDR3 contains 15 residues. CDR1 is SGDLS, CDR2 YYNGEE, per germline. CDR3 loop: CASSVGLAGEYEQYF. The CDR3 coding sequence is TGTGCCAGCAGCGTAGGGCTAGCGGGAGAGTACGAGCAGTACTTC.

The table lists this clone with a count of one. V is TRBV28 and J is TRBJ2-1, with 12 bases aligning to TRBD2. Trimming took 2 bases from V and 8 from J; bases not matched to a gene: 4. Germline V gene sequence: CDR1 MDHEN, CDR2 SYDVKM. This CDR3 is 15 amino acids long. The DNA of the CDR3 is TGTGCCAGCAGTTTAACTAGCGGGAGGTATGATGAGCAGTTCTTC. Its translation is CASSLTSGRYDEQFF.

The J gene is TRBJ2-7, the V gene TRBV13, with TRBD2 identical over 13 bases. After removal of 0 bases from V and 4 bases from J, the junction contained 0 bases not matched to a gene. The CDR3 is 15 residues long. From germline, CDR1 is PRHDT and CDR2 FYEKMQ (reference sequence). The CDR3: CASSLGTSGRYEQYF. In DNA, the CDR3 is TGTGCCAGCAGCTTAGGGACTAGCGGGAGGTACGAGCAGTACTTC.

The chain uses TRBV5-6 and TRBJ1-2; 11 nucleotides match TRBD1. Germline assignment: CDR1 SGHDT and CDR2 YYEEEE. Trimming removed 4 bases from V and 8 bases from J; junction bases left unmatched: 10. The CDR3 runs 15 residues. In DNA, the CDR3 is TGTGCCAGCAGCCAAGGACAGGGGGCCTCCGTGGGCTACACCTTC. Protein product: CASSQGQGASVGYTF.